This T cell receptor (beta chain) was identified in a study of T-cell reconstitution after alpha-beta-depleted transplantation in children. The table lists this clonotype with many counts. The TCRbeta library incorporated unique molecular identifiers. TCRdb called the PCR reads again in MiXCR, with one record for every CDR3 protein. Here the sample spans some 75,000 distinct CDR3 sequences, around 7.9% being singletons. The CDR3 sequence is 14 residues long. V was pared by 6 bases and J by 4 bases, with 15 bases between. Germline CDR1 reads MNHEY; CDR2 reads SVGEGT. Sample: PBMCs from the stem cell graft donor, taken from the stem cell graft. The rearrangement links TRBV6-2 or TRBV6-3 to TRBJ1-2; D not resolved. The TCR originated in a human donor who donated a stem cell graft to a child with acute lymphoblastic leukemia. This CDR3 reads CASRAFDTIYGYTF. The CDR3 DNA reads as TGTGCCAGCAGGGCCTTCGACACAATCTATGGCTACACCTTC.